A selection of T cell receptor beta chains follows, all from one sample in a study of shared clonotypes between healthy human individuals. Assay: immunoSEQ multiplex PCR; the TCRdb copy retains only in-frame clones and omits some. The sample yields around 2,000,000 clones, approximately 94% seen once. Sequencing used naive CD8+ T cells sorted from blood. Every receptor here comes from a man aged 18 to 29 in good health. Each CDR3 is given with its conserved first and last residue. Each record gives: CDR3 protein, CDR3 DNA, J gene, clone size, V gene, D gene. A D gene is named only where the DNA matches it firmly. Clone size is not always given. Where it is, it says once, few, many or a class for expanded clones.

cdr3_aa: CASSSSVSGANVLTF; cdr3_nt: TGTGCCAGCAGTTCATCCGTCTCTGGGGCCAACGTCCTGACTTTC; j_call: TRBJ2-6; clone_size: .; v_call: TRBV27; d_call: .
cdr3_aa: CASSDRDRDYEQYF; cdr3_nt: TGTGCCAGCAGCGACAGGGACAGGGATTACGAGCAGTACTTC; j_call: TRBJ2-7; clone_size: .; v_call: TRBV9; d_call: TRBD1
cdr3_aa: CASSLTGGNDEQYF; cdr3_nt: TGTGCCAGCAGTTTAACAGGGGGCAACGACGAGCAGTACTTC; j_call: TRBJ2-7; clone_size: .; v_call: TRBV27; d_call: TRBD1
cdr3_aa: CASSTPSGGYVGNEQFF; cdr3_nt: TGTGCCAGCAGCACCCCTAGCGGGGGGTACGTCGGCAATGAGCAGTTCTTC; j_call: TRBJ2-1; clone_size: once; v_call: TRBV9; d_call: TRBD2
cdr3_aa: CASRLAVGTDTQYF; cdr3_nt: TGTGCCAGCCGACTAGCGGTCGGCACAGATACGCAGTATTTT; j_call: TRBJ2-3; clone_size: .; v_call: TRBV2; d_call: TRBD2
cdr3_aa: CASSLQSSGSSEQFF; cdr3_nt: TGTGCCAGCAGCTTACAATCTAGCGGGAGTAGTGAGCAGTTCTTC; j_call: TRBJ2-1; clone_size: .; v_call: TRBV7-6; d_call: TRBD2
cdr3_aa: CATSPSLSAGGTDTQYF; cdr3_nt: TGTGCCACCAGCCCCTCCTTGTCTGCGGGGGGCACAGATACGCAGTATTTT; j_call: TRBJ2-3; clone_size: .; v_call: TRBV15; d_call: TRBD2
cdr3_aa: CASRLAGGYDNEQFF; cdr3_nt: TGTGCCAGCAGGTTAGCGGGGGGGTACGACAATGAGCAGTTCTTC; j_call: TRBJ2-1; clone_size: .; v_call: TRBV27; d_call: TRBD2
cdr3_aa: CASSARDRSYEQYF; cdr3_nt: TGTGCCAGCAGTGCCCGGGACCGATCCTACGAGCAGTACTTC; j_call: TRBJ2-7; clone_size: .; v_call: TRBV27; d_call: .
cdr3_aa: CASSEGHSSYEQYF; cdr3_nt: TGCGCCAGCAGTGAGGGGCACAGCTCCTACGAGCAGTACTTC; j_call: TRBJ2-7; clone_size: .; v_call: TRBV10-1; d_call: .
cdr3_aa: CASSVLQGSTDTQYF; cdr3_nt: TGTGCCAGCAGTGTACTACAGGGAAGCACAGATACGCAGTATTTT; j_call: TRBJ2-3; clone_size: .; v_call: TRBV27; d_call: .
cdr3_aa: CASMRGLYRAISYEQYF; cdr3_nt: TGTGCCAGCATGAGGGGGCTCTACAGGGCCATTTCCTACGAGCAGTACTTC; j_call: TRBJ2-7; clone_size: many; v_call: TRBV21-1; d_call: .
cdr3_aa: CASSPRLGEQFF; cdr3_nt: TGTGCCAGCAGCCCGAGACTAGGGGAGCAGTTCTTC; j_call: TRBJ2-1; clone_size: .; v_call: TRBV5-6; d_call: .
cdr3_aa: CASSFSPGTYEQYF; cdr3_nt: TGTGCCAGCAGCTTCTCCCCCGGGACCTACGAGCAGTACTTC; j_call: TRBJ2-7; clone_size: .; v_call: TRBV5-6; d_call: .